Reported below is one T cell receptor (beta chain). Its antigen is not identified. The sample is drawn from a study of T cell repertoires in ileal Crohn's disease. General study results and limits: Compared with non-smokers, active smokers at surgery showed more clonal expansions.

The CDR3 totals 16 residues. Per the germline V gene, CDR1 is MNHNS and CDR2 is SASEGT. Germline trimming cut 4 bases from V and 5 bases from J; bases unmatched to any gene: 11. The table came from immunoSEQ multiplex PCR; TCRdb's copy has only in-frame clones and leaves some out. The data show around 8,600 clones, about 80% seen once. The chain employs TRBV6-1 and TRBJ1-2, with 9 bases identical to TRBD1. Sample: ileal tissue. The receptor was derived from an adult with Crohn's disease. The CDR3 reads CASSGTVGQGWYGYTF. The CDR3 bases are TGTGCCAGCAGTGGAACGGTGGGACAGGGCTGGTATGGCTACACCTTC.